This TCR beta chain is from a study of cytomegalovirus exposure and HLA in healthy donors. Study as a whole: The early release's HLA-typed donors yielded 78 million or so unique TCRs. Study-wide results and limits: Researchers catalogued over 150 TCR beta chains as cytomegalovirus-associated. Most subjects had HLA-A and HLA-B alleles reportedly predicted accurately by TCR beta sequences.

PCR employed 60 Vbeta and 13 Jbeta primers. Sequencing was performed with immunoSEQ multiplex PCR; in TCRdb, only in-frame clones are kept and a portion is missing. The table has around 200,000 clones, 75% to 80% seen once. Comment on this clone: Its antigen is not known.

V gave up 0 bases and J gave up 2 bases; unmatched junction bases: 7. CDR1 and CDR2 from the germline V gene are SGDLS and YYNGEE. CDR3 length equals 17 residues. This rearrangement joins TRBV9 to TRBJ2-1, with 8 positions matching TRBD2. The source of this sequence is a male donor in good health and CMV-seronegative. Sequenced sample: PBMCs. DNA of the CDR3: TGTGCCAGCAGCGTAGCTGGCGGGGGGCCTACCTACAATGAGCAGTTCTTC. Protein product: CASSVAGGGPTYNEQFF.